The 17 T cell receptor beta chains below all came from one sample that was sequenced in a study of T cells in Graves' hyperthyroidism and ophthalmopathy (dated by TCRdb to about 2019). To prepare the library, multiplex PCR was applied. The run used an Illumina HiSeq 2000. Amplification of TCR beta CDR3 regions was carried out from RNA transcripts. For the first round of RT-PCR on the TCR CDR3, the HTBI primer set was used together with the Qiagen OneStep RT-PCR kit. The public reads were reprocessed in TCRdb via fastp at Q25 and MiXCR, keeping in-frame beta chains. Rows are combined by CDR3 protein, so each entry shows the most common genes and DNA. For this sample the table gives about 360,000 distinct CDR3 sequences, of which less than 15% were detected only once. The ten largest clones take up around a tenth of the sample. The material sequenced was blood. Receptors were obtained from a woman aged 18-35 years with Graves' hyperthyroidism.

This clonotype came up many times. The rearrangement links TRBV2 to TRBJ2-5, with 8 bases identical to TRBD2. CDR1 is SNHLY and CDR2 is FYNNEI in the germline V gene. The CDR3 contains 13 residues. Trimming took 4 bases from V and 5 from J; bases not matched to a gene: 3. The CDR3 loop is CASSAGGPETQYF. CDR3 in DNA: TGTGCCAGCAGTGCGGGGGGGCCTGAGACCCAGTACTTC. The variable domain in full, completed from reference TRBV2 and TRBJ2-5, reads EPEVTQTPSHQVTQMGQEVILRCVPISNHLYFYWYRQILGQKVEFLVSFYNNEISEKSEIFDDQFSVERPDGSNFTLKIRSTKLEDSAMYFCASSAGGPETQYFGPGTRLLVL.

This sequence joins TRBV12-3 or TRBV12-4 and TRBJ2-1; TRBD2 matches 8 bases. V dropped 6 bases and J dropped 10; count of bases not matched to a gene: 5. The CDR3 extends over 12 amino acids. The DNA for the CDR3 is TGTGCCAGCAGATGGACTAGCAACGAGCAGTTCTTC. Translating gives CASRWTSNEQFF.

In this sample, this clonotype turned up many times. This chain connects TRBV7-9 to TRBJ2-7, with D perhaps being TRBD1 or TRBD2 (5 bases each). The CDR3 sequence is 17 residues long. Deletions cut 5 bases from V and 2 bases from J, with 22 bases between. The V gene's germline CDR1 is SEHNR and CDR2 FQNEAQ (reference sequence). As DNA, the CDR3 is TGTGCCAGCAGCCCCCTCCTAGGGACGGCCTCAACCTACGAGCAGTACTTC. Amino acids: CASSPLLGTASTYEQYF.

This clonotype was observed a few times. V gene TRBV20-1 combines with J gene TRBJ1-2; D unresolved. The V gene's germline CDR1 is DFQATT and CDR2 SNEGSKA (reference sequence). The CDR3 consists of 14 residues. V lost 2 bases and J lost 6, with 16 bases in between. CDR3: CSARNPADLHGYTF. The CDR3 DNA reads TGCAGTGCTAGAAACCCGGCGGACCTCCATGGCTACACCTTC.

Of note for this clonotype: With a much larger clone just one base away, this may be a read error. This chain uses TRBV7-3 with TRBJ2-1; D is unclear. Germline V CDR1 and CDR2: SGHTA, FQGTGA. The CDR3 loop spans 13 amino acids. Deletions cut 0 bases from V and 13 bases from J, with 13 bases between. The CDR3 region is CASSLTLGSDQFF. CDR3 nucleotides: TGTGCCAGCAGCTTAACGTTAGGGTCAGACCAGTTCTTC. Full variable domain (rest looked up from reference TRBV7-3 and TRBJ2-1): GAGVSQTPSNKVTEKGKYVELRCDPISGHTALYWYRQSLGQGPEFLIYFQGTGAADDSGLPNDRFFAVRPEGSVSTLKIQRTERGDSAVYLCASSLTLGSDQFFGPGTRLTVL.

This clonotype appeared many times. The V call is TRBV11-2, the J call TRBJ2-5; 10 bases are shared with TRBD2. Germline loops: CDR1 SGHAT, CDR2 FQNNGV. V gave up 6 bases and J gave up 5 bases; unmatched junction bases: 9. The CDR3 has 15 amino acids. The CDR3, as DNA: TGTGCCAGCAGGCGGGGACTAGCGATTCTGGAGACCCAGTACTTC. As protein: CASRRGLAILETQYF.

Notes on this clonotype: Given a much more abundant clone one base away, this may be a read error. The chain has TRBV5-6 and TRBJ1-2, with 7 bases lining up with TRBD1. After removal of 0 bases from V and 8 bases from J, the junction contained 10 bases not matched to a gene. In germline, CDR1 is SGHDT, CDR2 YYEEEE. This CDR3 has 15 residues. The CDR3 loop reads CASSLAAWTGGGYTF. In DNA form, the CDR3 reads TGTGCCAGCAGCTTGGCTGCATGGACAGGTGGCGGCTACACCTTC.

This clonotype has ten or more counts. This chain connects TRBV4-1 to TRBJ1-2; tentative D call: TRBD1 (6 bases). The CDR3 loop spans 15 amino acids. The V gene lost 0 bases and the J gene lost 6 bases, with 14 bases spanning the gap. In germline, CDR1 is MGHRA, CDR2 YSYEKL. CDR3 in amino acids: CASSQDPRRTDGYTF. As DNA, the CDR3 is TGCGCCAGCAGCCAAGATCCTCGACGGACAGATGGCTACACCTTC.

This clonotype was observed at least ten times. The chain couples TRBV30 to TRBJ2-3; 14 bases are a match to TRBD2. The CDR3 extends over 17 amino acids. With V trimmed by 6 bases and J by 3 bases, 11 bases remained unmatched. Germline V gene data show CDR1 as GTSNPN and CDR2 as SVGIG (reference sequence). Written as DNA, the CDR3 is TGTGCCTGTCCCGGAGGGACTAGCGGGAGAAGTACAGATACGCAGTATTTT. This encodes CACPGGTSGRSTDTQYF.

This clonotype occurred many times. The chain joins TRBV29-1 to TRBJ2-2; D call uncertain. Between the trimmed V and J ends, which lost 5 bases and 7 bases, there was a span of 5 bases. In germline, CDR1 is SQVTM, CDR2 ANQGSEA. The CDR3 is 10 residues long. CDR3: CSVFRGELFF. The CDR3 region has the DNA TGCAGCGTTTTCCGCGGGGAGCTGTTTTTT.

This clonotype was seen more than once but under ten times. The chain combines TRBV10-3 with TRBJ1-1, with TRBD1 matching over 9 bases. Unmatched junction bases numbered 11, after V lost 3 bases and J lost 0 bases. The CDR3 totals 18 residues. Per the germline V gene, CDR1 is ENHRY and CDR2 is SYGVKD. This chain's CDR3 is CAISEGTGGTYLNTEAFF. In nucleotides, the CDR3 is TGTGCCATCAGTGAAGGTACAGGGGGCACCTATTTGAACACTGAAGCTTTCTTT.

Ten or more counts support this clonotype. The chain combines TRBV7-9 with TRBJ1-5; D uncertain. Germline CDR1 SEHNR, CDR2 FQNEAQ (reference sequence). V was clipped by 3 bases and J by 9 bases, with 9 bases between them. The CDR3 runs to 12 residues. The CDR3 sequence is CASSFPSRPQHF. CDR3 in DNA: TGTGCCAGCAGCTTCCCTTCACGGCCCCAGCATTTT.

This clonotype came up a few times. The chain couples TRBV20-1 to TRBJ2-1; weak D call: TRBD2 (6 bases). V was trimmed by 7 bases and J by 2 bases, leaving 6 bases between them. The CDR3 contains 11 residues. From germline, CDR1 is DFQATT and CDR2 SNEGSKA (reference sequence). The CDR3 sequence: CSGGAYNEQFF. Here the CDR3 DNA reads TGCAGTGGGGGGGCCTACAATGAGCAGTTCTTC.

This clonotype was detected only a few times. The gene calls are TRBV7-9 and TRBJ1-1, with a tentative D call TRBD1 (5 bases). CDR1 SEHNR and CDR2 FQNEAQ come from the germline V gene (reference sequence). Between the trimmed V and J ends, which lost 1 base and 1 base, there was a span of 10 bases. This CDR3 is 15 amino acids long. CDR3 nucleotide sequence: TGTGCCAGCAGCTTAGTGGGACCTACGAACACTGAAGCTTTCTTT. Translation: CASSLVGPTNTEAFF.

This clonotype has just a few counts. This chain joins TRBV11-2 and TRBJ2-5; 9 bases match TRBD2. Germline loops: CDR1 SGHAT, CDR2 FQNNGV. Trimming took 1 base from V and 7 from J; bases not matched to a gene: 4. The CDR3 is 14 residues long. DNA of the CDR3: TGTGCCAGCAGCTTAGGGACTAGCGAGGGGACCCAGTACTTC. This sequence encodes CASSLGTSEGTQYF.

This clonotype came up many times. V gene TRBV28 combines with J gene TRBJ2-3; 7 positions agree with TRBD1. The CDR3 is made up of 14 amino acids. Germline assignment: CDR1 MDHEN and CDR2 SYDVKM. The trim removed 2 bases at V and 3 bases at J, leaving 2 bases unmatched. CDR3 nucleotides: TGTGCCAGCAGTTTAACAGGGGAGACAGATACGCAGTATTTT. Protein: CASSLTGETDTQYF.

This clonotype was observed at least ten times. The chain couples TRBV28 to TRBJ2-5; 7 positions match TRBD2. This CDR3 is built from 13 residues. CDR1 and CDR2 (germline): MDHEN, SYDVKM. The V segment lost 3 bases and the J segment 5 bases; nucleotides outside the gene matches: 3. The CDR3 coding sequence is TGTGCCAGCAGTTTGGAGGGAGGGGAGACCCAGTACTTC. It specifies CASSLEGGETQYF.